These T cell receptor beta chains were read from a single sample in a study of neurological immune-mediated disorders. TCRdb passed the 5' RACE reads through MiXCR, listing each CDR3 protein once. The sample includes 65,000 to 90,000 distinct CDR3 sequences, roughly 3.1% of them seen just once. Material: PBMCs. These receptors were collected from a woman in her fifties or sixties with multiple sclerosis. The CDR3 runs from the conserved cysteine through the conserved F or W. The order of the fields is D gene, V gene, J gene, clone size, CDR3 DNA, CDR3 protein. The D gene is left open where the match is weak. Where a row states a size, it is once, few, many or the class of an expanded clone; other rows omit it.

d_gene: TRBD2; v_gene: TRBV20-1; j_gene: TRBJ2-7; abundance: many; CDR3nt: TGCAGTGCTAGCGGGACTAGCGACTACGAGCAGTACTTC; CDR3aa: CSASGTSDYEQYF
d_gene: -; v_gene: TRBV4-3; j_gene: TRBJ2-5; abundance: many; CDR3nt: TGCGCCAGCAGCGCCTTGGGGAGGCTGGAGACCCAGTACTTC; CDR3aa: CASSALGRLETQYF
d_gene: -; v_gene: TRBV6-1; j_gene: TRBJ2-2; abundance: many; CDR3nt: TGTGCCAGCAGTGAAGCCGGGGCGCGCACCGGGGAGCTGTTTTTT; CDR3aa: CASSEAGARTGELFF
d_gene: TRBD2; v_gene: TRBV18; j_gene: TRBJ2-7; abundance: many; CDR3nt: TGTGCCAGCTCACCAACTAGCGGCGAGCAGTACTTC; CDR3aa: CASSPTSGEQYF
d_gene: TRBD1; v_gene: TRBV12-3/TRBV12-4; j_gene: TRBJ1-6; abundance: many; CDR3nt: TGTGCCAGCAGTTTACGACAGGGGAGTTCACCCCTCCACTTT; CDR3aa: CASSLRQGSSPLHF
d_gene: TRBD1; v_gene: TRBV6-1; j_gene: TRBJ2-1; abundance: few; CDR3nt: TGTGCCAGCACTATCGACAGGGACAATGAGCAGTTCTTC; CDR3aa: CASTIDRDNEQFF
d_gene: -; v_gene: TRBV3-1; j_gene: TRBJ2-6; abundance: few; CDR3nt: TGTGCCAGCAGCCTAGGGGTGGGTCAGGCTGGGGCCAACGTCCTGACTTTC; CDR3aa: CASSLGVGQAGANVLTF
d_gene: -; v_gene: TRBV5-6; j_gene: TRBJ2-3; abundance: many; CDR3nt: TGTGCCAGCAGCTCACAGGGACGTACGCAGTATTTT; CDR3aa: CASSSQGRTQYF
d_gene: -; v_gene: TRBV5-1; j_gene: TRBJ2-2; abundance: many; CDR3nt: TGCGCCAGCAGCTTTCTCGTAACCGGGGAGCTGTTTTTT; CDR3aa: CASSFLVTGELFF
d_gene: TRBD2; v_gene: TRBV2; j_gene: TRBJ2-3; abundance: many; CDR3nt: TGTGCCAGCCTACCCGGACTAGCGGGGTCATCCACAGATACGCAGTATTTT; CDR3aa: CASLPGLAGSSTDTQYF
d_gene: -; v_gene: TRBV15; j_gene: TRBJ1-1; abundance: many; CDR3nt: TGTGCCACCAACTTTGACAGGACTTACACTGAAGCTTTCTTT; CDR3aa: CATNFDRTYTEAFF
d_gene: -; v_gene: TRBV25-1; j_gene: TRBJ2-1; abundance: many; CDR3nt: TGTGCCAGCAGTGAATACTCTGGGAACAATGAGCAGTTCTTC; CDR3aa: CASSEYSGNNEQFF
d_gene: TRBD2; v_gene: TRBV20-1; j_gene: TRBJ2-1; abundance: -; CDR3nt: TGCAGTGCTAGGCTAGCGGGGAAGCTCGGAGAGCAGTTCTTC; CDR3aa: CSARLAGKLGEQFF
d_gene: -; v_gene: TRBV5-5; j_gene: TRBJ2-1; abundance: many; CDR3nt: TGTGCCAGCAGCACCGTGGGTGGGCCAGGAGTATACAATGAGCAGTTCTTC; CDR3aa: CASSTVGGPGVYNEQFF
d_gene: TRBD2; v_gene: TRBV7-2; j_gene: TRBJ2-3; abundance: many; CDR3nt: TGTGCCAGCAGCCCCAGGACTAGCGGAACAGATACGCAGTATTTT; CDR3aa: CASSPRTSGTDTQYF
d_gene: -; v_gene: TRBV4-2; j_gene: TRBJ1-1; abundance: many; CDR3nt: TGTGCCAGCAGCCAAGAGGGCAGGGCGGACACTGAAGCTTTCTTT; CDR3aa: CASSQEGRADTEAFF
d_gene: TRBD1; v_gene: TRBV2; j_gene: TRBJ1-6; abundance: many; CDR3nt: TGTGCCAGCAGTTTAACAGGGGCAGGGGATAATTCACCCCTCCACTTT; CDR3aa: CASSLTGAGDNSPLHF
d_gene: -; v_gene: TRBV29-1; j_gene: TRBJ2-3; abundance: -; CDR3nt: TGCAGCGTTTATTATCCGGGCACAGATACGCAGTATTTT; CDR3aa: CSVYYPGTDTQYF
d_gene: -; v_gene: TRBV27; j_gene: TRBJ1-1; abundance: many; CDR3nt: TGTGCCAGCAGCTCCACGGATAACGCTGAAGCTTTCTTT; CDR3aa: CASSSTDNAEAFF
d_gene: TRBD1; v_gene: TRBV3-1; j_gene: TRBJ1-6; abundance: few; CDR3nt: TGTGCCAGCAGCCAACAGGGGGGGGGCTATAATTCAACCCTCAACTTT; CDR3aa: CASSQQGGGYNSTLNF
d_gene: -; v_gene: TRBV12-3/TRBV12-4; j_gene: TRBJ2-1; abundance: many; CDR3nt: TGTGCCAGCAGTCCCGGCTATGAGCAGTTCTTC; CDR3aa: CASSPGYEQFF
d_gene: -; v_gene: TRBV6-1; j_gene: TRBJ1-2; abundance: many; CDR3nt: TGTGCCAGCAGTAGGAGCGGAGGGACCCGAACCACGAACACCTATGGCTACACCTTC; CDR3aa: CASSRSGGTRTTNTYGYTF
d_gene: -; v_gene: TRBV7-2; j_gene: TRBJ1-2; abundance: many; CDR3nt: TGTGCCAGCAACTCTGACAGGAGTGGTGGCTACACCTTC; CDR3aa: CASNSDRSGGYTF
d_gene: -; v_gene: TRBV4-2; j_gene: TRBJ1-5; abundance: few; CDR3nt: TGTGCCAGCAGCCAAGAATATCATGCCTTATCTAATCAGCCCCAGCATTTT; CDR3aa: CASSQEYHALSNQPQHF
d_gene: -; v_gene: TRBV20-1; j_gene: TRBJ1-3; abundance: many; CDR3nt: TGCAGTGCTATGTTACCGAGCTCTGGAAACACCATATATTTT; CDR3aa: CSAMLPSSGNTIYF
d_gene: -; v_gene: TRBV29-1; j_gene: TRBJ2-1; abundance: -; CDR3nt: TGCAGCGTTGAGGGCGGGACGAGCTCCTACAATGAGCAGTTCTTC; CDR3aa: CSVEGGTSSYNEQFF
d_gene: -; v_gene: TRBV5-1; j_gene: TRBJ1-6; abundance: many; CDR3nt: TGCGCCAGCAGCTCGACGTTTTCGGGGAGCTCCTATAATTCACCCCTCCACTTT; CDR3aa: CASSSTFSGSSYNSPLHF
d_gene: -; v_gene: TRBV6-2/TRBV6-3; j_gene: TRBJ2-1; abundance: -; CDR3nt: TGTGCCAACAGTTATACCAGGGTTGGTAGTGTAGGCTACTACAATGAGCAGTTCTTC; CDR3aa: CANSYTRVGSVGYYNEQFF
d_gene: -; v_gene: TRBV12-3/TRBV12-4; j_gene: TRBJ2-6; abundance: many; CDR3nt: TGTGCCAGCAGTGTACGCTCTGGGGCCAACGTCCTGACTTTC; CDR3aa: CASSVRSGANVLTF